This T cell receptor (beta chain) was sequenced in a study of T cells after yellow fever vaccination. Findings and caveats of the study: CD4 and CD8 compartments shared a small share of clonotypes. Subsequent booster samples again held most clones from primary vaccination (nearly 98% CD4, 85% to 90% CD8). Weaker overall was a secondary response that nonetheless peaked faster, on day 5 versus 15.

It was through 5'RACE template switching that TCR cDNA was made, with a universal primer site and UMIs added. From the 5' RACE reads, TCRdb called clonotypes with MiXCR, one entry per CDR3 protein. The data show roughly 520,000 distinct CDR3 sequences, with 21% seen just once and approximately 15% held by the top ten. The CDR3 sequence is 13 residues long. Germline CDR1 is SGHRS and CDR2 is YFSETQ. V gave up 2 bases and J gave up 4 bases, with 9 bases separating them. As for this clonotype: Its antigen is not known.

This sample comprised PBMCs, obtained 20 to 25 days after the first yellow fever vaccination. The chain combines TRBV5-1 with TRBJ1-1, with D possibly TRBD1 on 5 matching bases. This TCR derives from a man in his late teens or twenties who received the YFV17D yellow fever vaccine. The DNA for the CDR3 is TGCGCCAGCAGCTTCAGCCAGGGCACTGAAGCTTTCTTT. Encoded protein: CASSFSQGTEAFF.